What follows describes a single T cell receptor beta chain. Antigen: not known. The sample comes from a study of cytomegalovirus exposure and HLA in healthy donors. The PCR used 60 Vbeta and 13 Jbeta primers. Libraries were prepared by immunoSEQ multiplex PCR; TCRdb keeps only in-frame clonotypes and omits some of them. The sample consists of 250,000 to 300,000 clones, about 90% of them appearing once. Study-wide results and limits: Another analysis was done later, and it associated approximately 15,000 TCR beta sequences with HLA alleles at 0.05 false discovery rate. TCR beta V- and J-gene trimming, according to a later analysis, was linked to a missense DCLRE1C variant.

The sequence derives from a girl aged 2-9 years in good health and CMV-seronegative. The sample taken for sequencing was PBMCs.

CDR3 nucleotide sequence: TGCGCCAGCAGTGAGTCCGAGGGGGCCATCTATGGCTACACCTTC. Translation gives CASSESEGAIYGYTF. The chain combines TRBV10-2 with TRBJ1-2; the match to TRBD1 covers 7 bases. The CDR3 is 15 amino acids. Germline-derived CDR1 and CDR2 are WSHSY and SAAADI. The V segment lost 0 bases and the J segment 4 bases; nucleotides outside the gene matches: 5.